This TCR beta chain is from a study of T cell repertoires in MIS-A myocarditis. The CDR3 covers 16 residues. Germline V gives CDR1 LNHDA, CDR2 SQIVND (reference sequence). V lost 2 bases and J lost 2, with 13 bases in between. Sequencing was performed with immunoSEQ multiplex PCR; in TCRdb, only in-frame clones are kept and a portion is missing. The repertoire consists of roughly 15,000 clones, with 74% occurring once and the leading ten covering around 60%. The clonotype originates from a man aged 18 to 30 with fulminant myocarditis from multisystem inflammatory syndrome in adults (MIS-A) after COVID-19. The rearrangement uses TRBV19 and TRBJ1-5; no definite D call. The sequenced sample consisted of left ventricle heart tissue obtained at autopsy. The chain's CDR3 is CASSIIGSLRNQPQHF. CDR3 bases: TGTGCCAGTAGTATAATTGGGTCCCTACGCAATCAGCCCCAGCATTTT.